Each of the 3 T cell receptor beta chains below was sequenced from the same sample in a study of OX40 agonist ivuxolimab in advanced cancers. The method was immunoSEQ multiplex PCR; TCRdb's version includes in-frame clones alone and lacks a portion of them. The sample has some 20,000 clones; about 79% are singletons. Sample: CD4+ or CD8+ T cells sorted from blood, taken in a trial of the OX40 agonist ivuxolimab. Receptor source: an adult with an advanced solid tumor such as melanoma, head and neck, liver or kidney cancer.

The rearrangement joins TRBV7-9 to TRBJ2-1; D ambiguous. CDR3 size: 11 residues. V shed 3 bases and J shed 8 bases, with 5 bases lying between them. Germline V gene data show CDR1 as SEHNR and CDR2 as FQNEAQ (reference sequence). The CDR3 DNA follows: TGTGCCAGCAGCTTTGCGGATGAGCAGTTCTTC. This encodes CASSFADEQFF. Supplemented by reference TRBV7-9 and TRBJ2-1, the full variable domain reads DTGVSQNPRHKITKRGQNVTFRCDPISEHNRLYWYRQTLGQGPEFLTYFQNEAQLEKSRLLSDRFSAERPKGSFSTLEIQRTEQGDSAMYLCASSFADEQFFGPGTRLTVL.

In this sample, this clone turned up once. The rearrangement joins TRBV27 to TRBJ2-7; 9 bases match TRBD2. Trimming cost V 1 base and J 2 bases; bases outside gene matches: 3. Germline V gene data show CDR1 as MNHEY and CDR2 as SMNVEV (reference sequence). The CDR3 totals 15 residues. The CDR3 region is CASSLFSGGPYEQYF. For the CDR3, the DNA is TGTGCCAGCAGTTTATTTAGCGGGGGCCCCTACGAGCAGTACTTC.

The V gene is TRBV19, the J gene TRBJ2-1, with 7 bases identical to TRBD2. Germline V gene lookup returns CDR1 LNHDA and CDR2 SQIVND (reference sequence). J lost 0 bases, V lost 5 bases, and 10 bases had no gene match. This CDR3 has 17 residues. CDR3 DNA: TGTGCCAGTAGTCCCCCTGGGATAGCGGGCTCCTACAATGAGCAGTTCTTC. Its protein is CASSPPGIAGSYNEQFF.